The 24 T cell receptor beta chains reported below all come from one sample, sequenced in a study of cytomegalovirus exposure and HLA in healthy donors. PCR used 60 Vbeta primers and 13 Jbeta primers. This table comes from immunoSEQ multiplex PCR, and its TCRdb copy is limited to in-frame clones, with some not included. The table has tens of thousands of clones, 65% to 90% seen once. Sequenced material: PBMCs. The receptors originated from a man between 65 and 85 years old in good health and CMV-seropositive.

This chain joins TRBV5-1 and TRBJ2-5; TRBD2 agrees at 13 bases. The germline CDR1 and CDR2 sequences are SGHRS and YFSETQ. With V trimmed by 2 bases and J by 5 bases, 6 bases remained unmatched. This CDR3 has 16 residues. The CDR3 nucleotides read TGCGCCAGCAGCTTCGGACTAGCGGGAGCTGAGGAGACCCAGTACTTC. Amino acids: CASSFGLAGAEETQYF.

J is TRBJ1-5 and V is TRBV10-3; possibly TRBD1 for D (5 bases). This CDR3 is 13 amino acids long. Germline V CDR1 and CDR2: ENHRY, SYGVKD. V was cut by 3 bases and J by 7 bases, with 10 bases left in between. CDR3 amino acids: CAISDRAEQPQHF. CDR3 nucleotides: TGTGCCATCAGTGACAGGGCGGAACAGCCCCAGCATTTT.

This chain joins TRBV4-3 and TRBJ1-2; D gene uncertain. Per germline, CDR1 LGHNA and CDR2 YSLEER. The CDR3 spans 15 residues. V lost 0 bases to trimming and J lost 3 bases, with 11 bases between them. The CDR3 sequence: CASSQDQRDDYGYTF. CDR3 coding DNA: TGCGCCAGCAGCCAAGACCAGAGGGATGACTATGGCTACACCTTC.

The chain joins TRBV5-1 to TRBJ1-6; possible D gene TRBD1, 6 bases. The germline gives CDR1 SGHRS, CDR2 YFSETQ. The V end was cut by 0 bases, the J end by 7 bases, with 11 bases between. This CDR3 is 15 amino acids long. CDR3 in DNA: TGCGCCAGCAGCTTGGGGGAGGGGGGGAATTCACCCCTCCACTTT. It yields the protein CASSLGEGGNSPLHF.

The rearrangement links TRBV6-4 to TRBJ2-5, with TRBD2 identical over 9 bases. The CDR3 has 16 residues. Trimming at V came to 5 bases and at J to 4 bases, leaving 11 bases not matched to a gene. Germline V gene lookup returns CDR1 MRHNA and CDR2 SNTAGT. The CDR3: CASSPRGGAAVETQYF. CDR3 sequence (DNA): TGTGCCAGCAGTCCCCGCGGGGGGGCAGCGGTAGAGACCCAGTACTTC.

The chain uses TRBV13 and TRBJ2-5, with D unclear. The germline V and J ends were trimmed by 3 bases and 0 bases, with 11 bases remaining between them. The CDR3 is 15 residues long. Germline CDR1 is PRHDT and CDR2 is FYEKMQ (reference sequence). Here the CDR3 reads CASSFRSGYQETQYF. The CDR3 bases are TGTGCCAGCAGCTTCCGTTCAGGATACCAAGAGACCCAGTACTTC.

This chain uses TRBV7-8 with TRBJ2-7, with 9 bases identical to TRBD2. Germline CDR1 is SGHVS and CDR2 is FQNEAQ. The CDR3 has 16 amino acids. The J segment lost 5 bases and the V segment lost 0 bases, leaving 8 bases of the junction unmatched. CDR3: CASSLAIAGAVHEQYF. The CDR3 DNA reads TGTGCCAGCAGCTTAGCGATAGCGGGAGCTGTCCACGAGCAGTACTTC. The variable domain in full, with the rest retrieved from reference TRBV7-8 and TRBJ2-7, is GAGVSQSPRYKVAKRGQDVALRCDPISGHVSLFWYQQALGQGPEFLTYFQNEAQLDKSGLPSDRFFAERPEGSVSTLKIQRTQQEDSAVYLCASSLAIAGAVHEQYFGPGTRLTVT.

This chain uses TRBV6-5 with TRBJ2-5; 7 nucleotides match TRBD2. Germline V gene lookup returns CDR1 MNHEY and CDR2 SVGAGI. The J segment lost 4 bases and the V segment lost 0 bases, leaving 8 bases of the junction unmatched. CDR3 length: 16 residues. This CDR3 reads CASSYSLRGMGETQYF. CDR3 nucleotides: TGTGCCAGCAGTTACTCTCTGCGGGGGATGGGAGAGACCCAGTACTTC.

This clone has only a few counts. J is TRBJ2-5 and V is TRBV15; 12 nucleotides match TRBD2. V was clipped by 3 bases and J by 2 bases; unmatched bases: 4. Germline V CDR1 and CDR2: LNHNV, YYDKDF (reference sequence). CDR3 size: 16 residues. As DNA, the CDR3 is TGTGCCACCAGCAGCGGACTAGCGGGGTGGCAAGAGACCCAGTACTTC. This sequence encodes CATSSGLAGWQETQYF.

The chain employs TRBV19 and TRBJ2-5; the match to TRBD1 covers 8 bases. Germline V gives CDR1 LNHDA, CDR2 SQIVND (reference sequence). The CDR3 runs 13 residues. With V trimmed by 1 base and J by 5 bases, 0 bases remained unmatched. The chain's CDR3 is CASSIGDRETQYF. DNA of the CDR3: TGTGCCAGTAGTATAGGGGACAGGGAGACCCAGTACTTC.

The chain links TRBV4-2 to TRBJ2-5; TRBD2 matches at 7 bases. Germline V gene data show CDR1 as LGHNA and CDR2 as YNFKEQ. J was trimmed by 5 bases and V by 0 bases; bases with no gene match: 6. The CDR3 length is 15 residues. The CDR3 spells CASSQDTLGGETQYF. The CDR3, as DNA: TGTGCCAGCAGCCAAGATACCCTCGGGGGGGAGACCCAGTACTTC.

The chain joins TRBV10-1 to TRBJ1-6; D gene unclear. Germline lookup yields CDR1 WNHNN and CDR2 SYGVQD (reference sequence). The germline V and J ends were trimmed by 6 bases and 8 bases, with 8 bases remaining between them. The CDR3 loop spans 12 amino acids. The CDR3 DNA is TGCGCCAGCAGCTACTCGGATTCACCCCTCCACTTT. Amino acids: CASSYSDSPLHF.

This clone was seen more than once but under ten times. V is TRBV7-2 and J is TRBJ2-3; 9 nucleotides align to TRBD2. The CDR3 is made up of 17 amino acids. V trimming: 3 bases; J trimming: 2 bases; junction bases outside the gene matches: 9. Germline loops: CDR1 SGHTA, CDR2 FQGNSA. For the CDR3, the DNA is TGTGCCAGCAGCTTGCGGGGGGGGACAACCTCCACAGATACGCAGTATTTT. Encoded protein: CASSLRGGTTSTDTQYF.

J is TRBJ2-7 and V is TRBV7-9; a weak D match, TRBD2 (6 bases). CDR1 and CDR2 from the germline V gene are SEHNR and FQNEAQ (reference sequence). The CDR3 has 13 residues. V lost 5 bases to trimming and J lost 2 bases, with 10 bases between them. In DNA form, the CDR3 reads TGTGCCAGCAGCCTGGCGGGGACCTACGAGCAGTACTTC. This codes for CASSLAGTYEQYF.

The rearrangement links TRBV7-7 to TRBJ2-5; TRBD2 matches 7 bases. CDR1 is SSHAT, CDR2 FNYEAQ, per germline (reference sequence). V trimming: 1 base; J trimming: 5 bases; junction bases outside the gene matches: 1. The CDR3 covers 13 residues. The CDR3, as DNA: TGTGCCAGCAGCTTAGGGGGAGGGGAGACCCAGTACTTC. This translates into CASSLGGGETQYF.

The chain has TRBV27 and TRBJ2-3, with 10 positions matching TRBD2. The CDR3 is made up of 15 amino acids. V lost 8 bases and J lost 2; bases outside the gene matches: 7. Germline lookup yields CDR1 MNHEY and CDR2 SMNVEV (reference sequence). As DNA, the CDR3 is TGTGCCAGCCGACAGCGGGAGGGGCTCACAGATACGCAGTATTTT. It codes for CASRQREGLTDTQYF.

V is TRBV2 and J is TRBJ2-3; 8 nucleotides line up with TRBD2. The CDR3 runs to 15 residues. Unmatched junction bases numbered 10, after V lost 5 bases and J lost 6 bases. Germline assignment: CDR1 SNHLY and CDR2 FYNNEI. The CDR3 nucleotides are TGTGCCAGCAGTAGGACTAGCTCCAATTCGGATACGCAGTATTTT. Its translation: CASSRTSSNSDTQYF.

The rearrangement uses TRBV19 and TRBJ1-3; the D is unclear. Germline lookup yields CDR1 LNHDA and CDR2 SQIVND (reference sequence). Deletions cut 4 bases from V and 2 bases from J, with 9 bases between. The CDR3 spans 14 residues. This CDR3 is CASSTGLPGNTIYF. CDR3 nucleotides: TGTGCCAGTAGTACTGGCCTCCCTGGAAACACCATATATTTT.

The chain recombines TRBV12-2 with TRBJ2-3; the D segment call TRBD2 is taken from the table without a DNA check. TRBV12-2 is flagged as a pseudogene. This CDR3 is built from 15 residues. CDR3 sequence: CASRAPREAADTQYF. The CDR3 DNA follows: TGTGCAAGTCGGGCTCCCCGGGAGGCGGCGGATACGCAGTATTTT.

This clone was found once. The chain is built from TRBV18 and TRBJ2-7; unclear D gene. The germline CDR1 and CDR2 sequences are KGHSH and LQKENI. V was cut by 3 bases and J by 3 bases, with 12 bases left in between. CDR3 length: 14 residues. CDR3 nucleotides: TGTGCCAGCTCACCGCCCAGAGGTCGCTACGAGCAGTACTTC. This encodes CASSPPRGRYEQYF.

This rearrangement joins TRBV27 to TRBJ1-2, with TRBD1 matching over 9 bases. There are 14 residues in the CDR3. V shed 6 bases, J shed 1 base, and the junction held 3 bases outside the gene matches. The germline V gene encodes CDR1 MNHEY and CDR2 SMNVEV (reference sequence). This CDR3 is CASSQTGGNYGYTF. In DNA, the CDR3 is TGTGCCAGCAGCCAGACAGGGGGTAACTATGGCTACACCTTC.

This clone was seen just once. This chain connects TRBV7-2 to TRBJ2-5; tentatively, D is TRBD2 (5 bases). Germline lookup yields CDR1 SGHTA and CDR2 FQGNSA. V lost 0 bases and J 5 bases, leaving 10 bases between the germline ends. This CDR3 has 14 residues. In DNA form, the CDR3 reads TGTGCCAGCAGCTTAGCCCTAGCAGCTGAGACCCAGTACTTC. Translating it yields CASSLALAAETQYF. The whole variable domain, filled in from reference TRBV7-2 and TRBJ2-5, reads GAGVSQSPSNKVTEKGKDVELRCDPISGHTALYWYRQSLGQGLEFLIYFQGNSAPDKSGLPSDRFSAERTGGSVSTLTIQRTQQEDSAVYLCASSLALAAETQYFGPGTRLLVL.

The V and J genes are TRBV4-2 and TRBJ1-1; TRBD1 matches at 8 bases. The CDR3 has 17 amino acids. The germline CDR1 and CDR2 sequences are LGHNA and YNFKEQ. The V segment lost 1 base and the J segment 2 bases; nucleotides outside the gene matches: 9. The CDR3 protein is CASSQVNPGQANTEAFF. The CDR3, as DNA: TGTGCCAGCAGCCAAGTTAATCCGGGACAGGCAAACACTGAAGCTTTCTTT.

This clone showed up just a few times. The chain couples TRBV10-3 to TRBJ1-1, with D possibly TRBD1 on 5 matching bases. The V gene's germline CDR1 is ENHRY and CDR2 SYGVKD. Trimming stripped 3 bases from V and 6 bases from J, with 17 bases between. This CDR3 is built from 15 residues. The CDR3 reads CAISDRVGANAEAFF. CDR3 in DNA: TGTGCCATCAGTGATCGAGTAGGGGCGAATGCTGAAGCTTTCTTT.